Listed below are T cell receptor beta chains from one sample, sequenced in a study of CD8+ T cells in alopecia areata. Only in-frame clones appear in the TCRdb table, and some are missing; sequencing was by immunoSEQ multiplex PCR. The table shows roughly 200,000 clones, with roughly 50% occurring only once. This material consisted of CD8+ T cells sorted from blood, taken at week 24, from a patient treated with tofacitinib. These receptors came from a human donor with alopecia areata. The CDR3 runs from the conserved cysteine through the conserved F or W. The D gene is left open where the match is weak. The size of a clone is reported for some rows only, either as once, few or many, or as a class for expanded clones.

d_call: NA
clone_size: few
j_call: TRBJ2-7
v_call: TRBV25-1
cdr3_aa: CASSWTGEQYF
cdr3_nt: TGTGCCAGCAGTTGGACGGGCGAGCAGTACTTC

d_call: TRBD1
clone_size: NA
j_call: TRBJ2-1
v_call: TRBV29-1
cdr3_aa: CSVETGNEQFF
cdr3_nt: TGCAGCGTTGAGACAGGGAATGAGCAGTTCTTC

d_call: NA
clone_size: NA
j_call: TRBJ1-1
v_call: TRBV30
cdr3_aa: CAWDGSLNTEAFF
cdr3_nt: TGTGCCTGGGACGGGTCCTTGAACACTGAAGCTTTCTTT

d_call: NA
clone_size: NA
j_call: TRBJ2-7
v_call: TRBV10-1
cdr3_aa: CASSDQSEQYF
cdr3_nt: TGCGCCAGCAGTGACCAGTCCGAGCAGTACTTC

d_call: NA
clone_size: NA
j_call: TRBJ1-2
v_call: TRBV15
cdr3_aa: CATSEGVGYGYTF
cdr3_nt: TGTGCCACCAGCGAGGGGGTTGGCTATGGCTACACCTTC

d_call: NA
clone_size: few
j_call: TRBJ2-1
v_call: TRBV10-3
cdr3_aa: CAISETNSYNEQFF
cdr3_nt: TGTGCCATCTCCGAGACCAACTCCTACAATGAGCAGTTCTTC

d_call: NA
clone_size: NA
j_call: TRBJ2-5
v_call: TRBV6-5
cdr3_aa: CASSVEGSETQYF
cdr3_nt: TGTGCCAGCAGTGTCGAGGGAAGTGAGACCCAGTACTTC

d_call: TRBD1
clone_size: few
j_call: TRBJ1-5
v_call: TRBV19
cdr3_aa: CASSIQGAAGQPQHF
cdr3_nt: TGTGCCAGTAGTATACAGGGGGCGGCTGGTCAGCCCCAGCATTTT

d_call: TRBD1
clone_size: NA
j_call: TRBJ1-5
v_call: TRBV30
cdr3_aa: CAWSQGGLGQPQHF
cdr3_nt: TGTGCCTGGAGTCAGGGGGGGCTGGGACAGCCCCAGCATTTT

d_call: TRBD2
clone_size: NA
j_call: TRBJ2-7
v_call: TRBV11-2
cdr3_aa: CASSRLLAGGQEQYF
cdr3_nt: TGCGCCAGCAGCCGACTACTAGCGGGGGGACAGGAGCAGTACTTC

d_call: TRBD2
clone_size: NA
j_call: TRBJ2-3
v_call: TRBV13
cdr3_aa: CASSFQRGAIDTQYF
cdr3_nt: TGTGCCAGCAGCTTTCAGCGGGGGGCGATCGATACGCAGTATTTT

d_call: TRBD1
clone_size: NA
j_call: TRBJ1-1
v_call: TRBV5-6
cdr3_aa: CASSLDPGTGLNTEAFF
cdr3_nt: TGTGCCAGCAGCTTGGATCCCGGGACAGGGTTGAACACTGAAGCTTTCTTT

d_call: TRBD2
clone_size: few
j_call: TRBJ2-3
v_call: TRBV4-1
cdr3_aa: CASSPERGSTDTQYF
cdr3_nt: TGCGCCAGCAGCCCCGAGCGGGGGAGCACAGATACGCAGTATTTT

d_call: TRBD2
clone_size: few
j_call: TRBJ2-7
v_call: TRBV27
cdr3_aa: CASTLTGGSYEQYF
cdr3_nt: TGTGCCAGCACCCTAACGGGGGGCTCCTACGAGCAGTACTTC

d_call: NA
clone_size: few
j_call: TRBJ2-1
v_call: TRBV30
cdr3_aa: CALGGFDEQFF
cdr3_nt: TGTGCCCTCGGTGGTTTCGATGAGCAGTTCTTC

d_call: NA
clone_size: NA
j_call: TRBJ1-1
v_call: TRBV30
cdr3_aa: CAWSGGSHTEAFF
cdr3_nt: TGTGCCTGGAGTGGAGGGTCGCACACTGAAGCTTTCTTT

d_call: TRBD2
clone_size: few
j_call: TRBJ2-7
v_call: TRBV5-1
cdr3_aa: CASSFGAGGSYEQYF
cdr3_nt: TGCGCCAGCAGCTTTGGGGCGGGGGGCTCCTACGAGCAGTACTTC

d_call: NA
clone_size: NA
j_call: TRBJ1-2
v_call: TRBV6-6
cdr3_aa: CASSTGGSDGYTF
cdr3_nt: TGTGCCAGCAGCACCGGGGGGTCTGATGGCTACACCTTC

d_call: TRBD1
clone_size: few
j_call: TRBJ2-5
v_call: TRBV7-2
cdr3_aa: CASSSGTGGLTQYF
cdr3_nt: TGTGCCAGCAGCTCCGGGACAGGGGGCTTGACCCAGTACTTC

d_call: NA
clone_size: NA
j_call: TRBJ1-1
v_call: TRBV29-1
cdr3_aa: CSVLHQEAFF
cdr3_nt: TGCAGCGTTCTTCACCAAGAAGCTTTCTTT